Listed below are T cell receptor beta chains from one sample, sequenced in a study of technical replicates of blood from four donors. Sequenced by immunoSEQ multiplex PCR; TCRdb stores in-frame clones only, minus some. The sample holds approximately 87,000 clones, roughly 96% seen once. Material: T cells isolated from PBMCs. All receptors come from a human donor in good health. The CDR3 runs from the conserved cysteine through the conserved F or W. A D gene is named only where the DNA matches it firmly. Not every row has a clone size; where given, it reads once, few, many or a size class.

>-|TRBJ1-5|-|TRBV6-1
TGTGCCAGCTCAGATTATGTCAATCAGCCCCAGCATTTT
CASSDYVNQPQHF
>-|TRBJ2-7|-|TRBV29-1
TGCAGCGTTCGTGGGGCGGGAACCTACGAGCAGTACTTC
CSVRGAGTYEQYF
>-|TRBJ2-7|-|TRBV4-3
TGCGCCAGCAGCCACCTAGGCGCACTCTACGAGCAGTACTTC
CASSHLGALYEQYF
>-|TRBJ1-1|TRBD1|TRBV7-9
TGTGCCAGCAGCCGTATAACAGGGGGATACACTGAAGCTTTCTTT
CASSRITGGYTEAFF
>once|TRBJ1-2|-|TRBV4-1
TGCGCCAGCAGCCAACCCGGGACAAAAAGAGGCTACACCTTC
CASSQPGTKRGYTF
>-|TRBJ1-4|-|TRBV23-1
TGCGCCAGCAGTCAAAGTACTTTGAAGAAACTGTTTTTT
CASSQSTLKKLFF
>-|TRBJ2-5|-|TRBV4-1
TGCGCCAGCAGCCAAGTCTATGAGACCCAGTACTTC
CASSQVYETQYF
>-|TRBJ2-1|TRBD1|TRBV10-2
TGCGCCAGCGGAGCAGGGGGCTTCAATGAGCAGTTCTTC
CASGAGGFNEQFF
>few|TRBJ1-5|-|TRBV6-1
TGTGCCAGCAGTGACGGGATCTATCAGCCCCAGCATTTT
CASSDGIYQPQHF
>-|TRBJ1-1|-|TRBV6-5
TGTGCCAGCAGTTATAGGGGTAGGGCTGAAGCTTTCTTT
CASSYRGRAEAFF
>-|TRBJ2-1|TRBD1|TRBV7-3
TGTGCCAGCAGCTCCCGGGACAGGGGCAATGAGCAGTTCTTC
CASSSRDRGNEQFF
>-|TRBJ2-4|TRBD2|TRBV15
TGTGCCACCAGCAGAGCCCTAGCGGGAGGGGAAAACATTCAGTACTTC
CATSRALAGGENIQYF
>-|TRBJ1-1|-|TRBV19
TGTGCCAGTAGTATAAGTAGGCAGGGGAACACTGAAGCTTTCTTT
CASSISRQGNTEAFF
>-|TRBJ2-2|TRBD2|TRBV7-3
TGTGCCAGCAACAGCCCGGACGGACTAGCGGACACCGGGGAGCTGTTTTTT
CASNSPDGLADTGELFF
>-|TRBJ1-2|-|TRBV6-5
TGTGCCAGCAGCTCCCAAGTCGGCTATGGCTACACCTTC
CASSSQVGYGYTF
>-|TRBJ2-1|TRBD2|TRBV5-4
TGTGCCAGCAGCTTGGGGCTAGCGGGAGGCAACGATGAGCAGTTCTTC
CASSLGLAGGNDEQFF
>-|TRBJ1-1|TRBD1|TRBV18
TGTGCCAGCTTAGAGAGGGGGCACGACACTGAAGCTTTCTTT
CASLERGHDTEAFF
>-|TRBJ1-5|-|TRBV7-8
TGTGCCAGCAGCCCCTTACTTTCGGGGGAATCGCCCCAGCATTTT
CASSPLLSGESPQHF
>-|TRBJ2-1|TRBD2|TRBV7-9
TGTGCCAGCAGCTTAGACGCTAGCGGGAGGAGGAATGAGCAGTTCTTC
CASSLDASGRRNEQFF
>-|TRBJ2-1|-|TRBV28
TGTGCCAGCAGTTTACTAGACGCCTACAATGAGCAGTTCTTC
CASSLLDAYNEQFF
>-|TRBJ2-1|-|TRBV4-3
TGCGCCAGCAGCCAAGGGGACACCGACAATGAGCAGTTCTTC
CASSQGDTDNEQFF
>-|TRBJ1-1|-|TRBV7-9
TGTGCCAGCAGCTTTCCAGAATTTGAAGCTTTCTTT
CASSFPEFEAFF
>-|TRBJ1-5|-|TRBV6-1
TGTGCCAGCGGGGGGGGCTGGGGTCAGCCCCAGCATTTT
CASGGGWGQPQHF